The rows below give T cell receptor beta chains drawn from one sample of a study of T cell repertoires in aging, cancer and after chemotherapy. TCRdb analysed the multiplex PCR reads with MiXCR anew, one entry per CDR3 protein. Among roughly 4,500 distinct CDR3 sequences listed, under 45% were seen once. Sequencing used blood. Receptors were obtained from a human donor with a solid tumor. The CDR3 runs from the conserved cysteine through the conserved F or W. D genes are given only for firm matches. Clone size is given for some rows only: seen once, a few or many times, or a class if the clone is expanded.

J: TRBJ2-1
size: -
D: -
V: TRBV19
DNA: TGTGCCAGTAGTGCATCCGGGACTTCTCTCAGTGAGCAGTTCTTC
CDR3: CASSASGTSLSEQFF

J: TRBJ2-7
size: few
D: -
V: TRBV6-2/TRBV6-3
DNA: TGTGCCAGCACTTCCTCACCGACAGGATCGGGGGAGCAGTACTTC
CDR3: CASTSSPTGSGEQYF

J: TRBJ2-2
size: few
D: -
V: TRBV14
DNA: TGTGCCAGCAGCCAAGATGTTAGCGAGCCCGGGGAGCTGTTTTTT
CDR3: CASSQDVSEPGELFF

J: TRBJ2-1
size: few
D: TRBD2
V: TRBV10-3
DNA: TGTGCCATCAGTGTTCGCTTGGACAAGCGGGGGGATGAGCAGTTCTTC
CDR3: CAISVRLDKRGDEQFF

J: TRBJ1-5
size: once
D: TRBD1
V: TRBV7-9
DNA: TGTGCCAGCAGCCCGGGATCGGGGACAGTCCGAACCCAGCCCCAGCATTTT
CDR3: CASSPGSGTVRTQPQHF

J: TRBJ1-1
size: -
D: TRBD1
V: TRBV11-2
DNA: TGTGCCAGCAGCTTCCAGGGACAGAGCACTGAAGCTTTCTTT
CDR3: CASSFQGQSTEAFF

J: TRBJ2-7
size: -
D: TRBD2
V: TRBV7-2
DNA: TGTGCCAGCAGCACCAGGACTAGCGGGAGTTACGAGCAGTACTTC
CDR3: CASSTRTSGSYEQYF

J: TRBJ2-7
size: -
D: TRBD1
V: TRBV20-1
DNA: TGCAGTGCTGATGGGACAGGGGGCGACTTAAATGAGCAGTACTTC
CDR3: CSADGTGGDLNEQYF

J: TRBJ2-1
size: -
D: -
V: TRBV4-3
DNA: TGCGCCCCTACCCCCAGGCCGGGCTCCTACAATGAGCAGTTCTTC
CDR3: CAPTPRPGSYNEQFF

J: TRBJ2-5
size: -
D: -
V: TRBV7-3
DNA: TGTGCCAGCAGCGTTAGGCCCCAGCGGGAGACCCAGTACTTC
CDR3: CASSVRPQRETQYF

J: TRBJ1-3
size: -
D: TRBD1
V: TRBV28
DNA: TGTGCCAGCAGTTTATCCCTGGACAGGGAGGACGGAAACACCATATATTTT
CDR3: CASSLSLDREDGNTIYF

J: TRBJ2-1
size: few
D: -
V: TRBV6-2/TRBV6-3
DNA: TGTGCCAGCAGCGAGCTAGCCTACCCCTCCGGGGAGCAGTTCTTC
CDR3: CASSELAYPSGEQFF

J: TRBJ1-5
size: -
D: -
V: TRBV20-1
DNA: TGCAGTGCTAGAGCTGGCAGGATCAATCAGCCCCAGCATTTT
CDR3: CSARAGRINQPQHF

J: TRBJ2-1
size: -
D: TRBD2
V: TRBV28
DNA: TGTGCCAGCACTCTAGCGGGGGGCCGTTCCTACAATGAGCAGTTCTTC
CDR3: CASTLAGGRSYNEQFF

J: TRBJ2-1
size: few
D: -
V: TRBV7-2
DNA: TGTGCCAGCAGCTTAGCGCAGGGCCAGTACAATGAGCAGTTCTTC
CDR3: CASSLAQGQYNEQFF

J: TRBJ2-5
size: -
D: -
V: TRBV7-3
DNA: TGTGCCAGCAGCTTCGCCGTGGGGGGCGGAGAGACCCAGTACTTC
CDR3: CASSFAVGGGETQYF

J: TRBJ2-1
size: -
D: TRBD2
V: TRBV20-1
DNA: TGCAGTGCTAGAGATCAGCGGGGGGGCCCTCCCTTC
CDR3: CSARDQRGGPPF